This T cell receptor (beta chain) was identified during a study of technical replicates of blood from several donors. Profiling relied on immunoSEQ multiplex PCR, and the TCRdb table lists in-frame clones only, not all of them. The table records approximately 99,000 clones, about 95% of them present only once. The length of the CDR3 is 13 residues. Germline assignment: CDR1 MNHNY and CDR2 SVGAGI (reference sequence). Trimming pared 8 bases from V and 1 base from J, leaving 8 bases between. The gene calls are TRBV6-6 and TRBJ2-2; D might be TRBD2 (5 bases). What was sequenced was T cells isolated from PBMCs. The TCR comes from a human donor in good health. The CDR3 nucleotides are TGTGCCAGCCGCGCGGGGAACACCGGGGAGCTGTTTTTT. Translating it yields CASRAGNTGELFF.